This T cell receptor (beta chain) was recovered during a study of T cells in Graves' hyperthyroidism and ophthalmopathy. Findings of the study overall: Separation of ophthalmopathy from stable hyperthyroidism was achieved by a 13 V-J model. Blood also contained most expanded thyroid clonotypes above 0.001.

With regard to this clonotype: No antigen is known for it.

Researchers barred patients who had uncontrolled infection, other autoimmune disease, pregnancy or lactation. Clinicians diagnosed patients from clinical symptoms, serum thyroxine and TRAb, thyroid ultrasound and orbital computed tomography. V was pared by 6 bases and J by 9 bases, with 9 bases of the junction left unmatched. The CDR3 length is 14 residues. Per germline, CDR1 SGHAT and CDR2 FQNNGV. From RNA transcripts, TCR beta CDR3 regions were amplified. HTBI primers drove first-round RT-PCR of the TCR CDR3. MiXCR was run by TCRdb on the multiplex PCR reads, yielding one entry per CDR3 protein. Among over 500,000 distinct CDR3 sequences listed, roughly 45% were seen once.

This sequence originates from an adult woman with Graves' disease, either hyperthyroidism or ophthalmopathy (not recorded which). What was sequenced was peripheral blood or thyroid tissue (not recorded which). V usage is TRBV11-2 and J usage is TRBJ2-3; 10 bases fit TRBD2. The CDR3 nucleotides read TGTGCCAGCAGTCCTAGCGGGAGTTGGGGCACGCAGTATTTT. Translated, it gives CASSPSGSWGTQYF.